This TCR beta chain comes out of a study of blood T cell repertoires in COVID-19. Study at large: Samples representing acute and convalescent COVID-19 were sourced from the United States, Italy and Spain. PBMCs, B-cell-depleted T cells, or T cells were the source of the cDNA or gDNA that made up the material.

This CDR3 contains 13 residues. The V end was cut by 9 bases, the J end by 1 base, with 12 bases between. CDR1 and CDR2 (germline): MNHNY, SVGAGI (reference sequence). This clone appeared once. Authors' processing steps: Amplification of reference gene primers provided the estimated nucleated cell counts. The table came from immunoSEQ multiplex PCR; TCRdb's copy has only in-frame clones and leaves some out. V and J calls and clone size are given by that table; D and trimming were obtained from the DNA. The sample contains 35,000 to 45,000 clones, about 85% of which appear only once. The sample taken for sequencing was peripheral blood. The chain uses TRBV6-6 and TRBJ2-5; D possibly corresponds to TRBD1 (6 bases). The sequence was obtained from a woman older than 75 with acute or convalescent COVID-19. DNA for the CDR3: TGTGCCAGTTCACAGGGACCCCAAGAGACCCAGTACTTC. It is translated as CASSQGPQETQYF.